This T cell receptor beta chain was sequenced during a study of human T cells and chemical hapten exposure. Sample time point: patch test 2, 6 weeks after DPC sensitization. Treatment described: therapeutic diphenylcyclopropenone sensitization with weekly scalp DPC. Broader study findings: The study found expanded TCRs formed significantly more large CDR3 similarity clusters than controls.

This clonotype showed up just a few times. Its antigen is not identified. TCRdb re-derived calls from the RACE reads in MiXCR, one entry per CDR3 protein. The sample has 65,000 to 95,000 distinct CDR3 sequences, approximately 7% seen once; the top ten hold 1.3%. This CDR3 region has 14 residues. V was shortened by 2 bases and J by 5 bases, with 9 bases between the two germline ends. Per germline, CDR1 SNHLY and CDR2 FYNNEI. This chain connects TRBV2 to TRBJ1-4; TRBD1 is a possible D gene (5 bases). This TCR derives from a woman between 25 and 40 years old with alopecia areata. Some clones in this sample may be carry-over from other donors' samples. The sequencing here drew on whole blood, taken in connection with sensitization to the hapten diphenylcyclopropenone (DPC). The CDR3 DNA sequence: TGTGCCAGCAGTGAATACAGGAGGAATGAAAAACTGTTTTTT. Translating gives CASSEYRRNEKLFF.